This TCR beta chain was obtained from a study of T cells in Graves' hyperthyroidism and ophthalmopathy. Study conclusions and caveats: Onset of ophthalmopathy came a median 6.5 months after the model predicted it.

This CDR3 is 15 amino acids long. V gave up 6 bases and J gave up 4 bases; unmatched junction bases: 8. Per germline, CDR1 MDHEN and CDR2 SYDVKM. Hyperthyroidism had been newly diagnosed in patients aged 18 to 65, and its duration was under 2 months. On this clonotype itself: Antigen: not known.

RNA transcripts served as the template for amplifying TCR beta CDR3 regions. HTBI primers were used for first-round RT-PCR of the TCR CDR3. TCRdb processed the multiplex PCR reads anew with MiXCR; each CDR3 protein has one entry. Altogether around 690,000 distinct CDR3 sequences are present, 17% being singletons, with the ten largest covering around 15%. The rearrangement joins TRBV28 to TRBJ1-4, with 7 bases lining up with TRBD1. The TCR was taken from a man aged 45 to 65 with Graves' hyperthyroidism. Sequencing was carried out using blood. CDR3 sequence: CASSPRGGINEKLFF. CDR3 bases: TGTGCCAGCAGCCCAAGAGGGGGCATTAATGAAAAACTGTTTTTT. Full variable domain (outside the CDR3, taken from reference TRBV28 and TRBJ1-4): DVKVTQSSRYLVKRTGEKVFLECVQDMDHENMFWYRQDPGLGLRLIYFSYDVKMKEKGDIPEGYSVSREKKERFSLILESASTNQTSMYLCASSPRGGINEKLFFGSGTQLSVL.